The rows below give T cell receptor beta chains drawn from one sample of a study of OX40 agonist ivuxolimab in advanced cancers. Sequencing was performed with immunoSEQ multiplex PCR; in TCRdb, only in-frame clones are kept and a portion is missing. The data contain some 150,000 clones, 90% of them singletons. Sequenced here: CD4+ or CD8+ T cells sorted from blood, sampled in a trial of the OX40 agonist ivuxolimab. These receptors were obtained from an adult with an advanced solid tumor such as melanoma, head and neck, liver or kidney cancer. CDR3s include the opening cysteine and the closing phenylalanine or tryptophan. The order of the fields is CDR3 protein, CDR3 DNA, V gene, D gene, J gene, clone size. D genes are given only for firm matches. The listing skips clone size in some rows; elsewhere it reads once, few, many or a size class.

CDR3: CASSDQGSSGNTIYF
DNA: TGTGCCAGCAGCGACCAGGGCTCCTCTGGAAACACCATATATTTT
V: TRBV9
D: -
J: TRBJ1-3
size: once

CDR3: CASSLGLAGYNEQFF
DNA: TGTGCCAGTAGCCTAGGGCTAGCGGGATACAATGAGCAGTTCTTC
V: TRBV19
D: TRBD2
J: TRBJ2-1
size: -

CDR3: CASTRLAGADTQYF
DNA: TGTGCCAGCACCCGACTAGCGGGCGCAGATACGCAGTATTTT
V: TRBV7-2
D: TRBD2
J: TRBJ2-3
size: -

CDR3: CASSLTGREQYF
DNA: TGTGCCAGTAGTCTAACGGGGCGCGAGCAGTACTTC
V: TRBV19
D: -
J: TRBJ2-7
size: -

CDR3: CASSIQIGAPATQYF
DNA: TGTGCCAGTAGTATCCAAATCGGGGCCCCGGCGACCCAGTACTTC
V: TRBV19
D: -
J: TRBJ2-5
size: -

CDR3: CASSPGTSTTLVQFF
DNA: TGTGCCAGCAGTCCCGGGACTAGCACCACTTTGGTGCAGTTCTTC
V: TRBV28
D: TRBD2
J: TRBJ2-1
size: -

CDR3: CASSMFQGTDEKLFF
DNA: TGTGCCAGCTCAATGTTCCAGGGTACCGATGAAAAACTGTTTTTT
V: TRBV7-6
D: -
J: TRBJ1-4
size: -

CDR3: CASSFTGFNTEAFF
DNA: TGCGCCAGCAGCTTTACAGGGTTCAACACTGAAGCTTTCTTT
V: TRBV5-1
D: -
J: TRBJ1-1
size: -

CDR3: CASSYKKTGLDEQYF
DNA: TGTGCCAGCAGTTACAAAAAGACAGGGTTGGACGAGCAGTACTTC
V: TRBV6-5
D: TRBD1
J: TRBJ2-7
size: -

CDR3: CASSRGQDRIYSNQPQHF
DNA: TGCGCCAGCAGCCGGGGACAGGACCGTATATATAGCAATCAGCCCCAGCATTTT
V: TRBV10-2
D: TRBD1
J: TRBJ1-5
size: -

CDR3: CASSSPPGGRYEQYF
DNA: TGTGCCAGCAGTTCCCCCCCGGGAGGGCGCTACGAGCAGTACTTC
V: TRBV28
D: TRBD2
J: TRBJ2-7
size: -

CDR3: CASSFDGQRETQYF
DNA: TGTGCCAGTAGTTTCGACGGCCAGAGGGAGACCCAGTACTTC
V: TRBV19
D: -
J: TRBJ2-5
size: once

CDR3: CASSTSPGVTEAFF
DNA: TGCGCCAGCAGTACGTCACCGGGGGTTACTGAAGCTTTCTTT
V: TRBV5-1
D: -
J: TRBJ1-1
size: -

CDR3: CASSIPGQGYEQYF
DNA: TGTGCCAGCAGCATACCGGGACAGGGCTACGAGCAATACTTC
V: TRBV19
D: TRBD1
J: TRBJ2-7
size: -

CDR3: CASRDRGQDTGQPQHF
DNA: TGTGCCAGTAGAGATCGTGGACAAGACACAGGTCAGCCCCAGCATTTT
V: TRBV19
D: -
J: TRBJ1-5
size: -

CDR3: CASSEAGRGYTEAFF
DNA: TGTGCCAGCAGTGAAGCAGGCCGGGGTTATACTGAAGCTTTCTTT
V: TRBV2
D: -
J: TRBJ1-1
size: -

CDR3: CASSQGENQPQHF
DNA: TGTGCCAGCAGCCAAGGGGAAAATCAGCCCCAGCATTTT
V: TRBV4-2
D: -
J: TRBJ1-5
size: few

CDR3: CASSHSGLAPSSYNEQFF
DNA: TGCGCCAGCAGTCACTCGGGACTAGCGCCGAGCTCCTACAATGAGCAGTTCTTC
V: TRBV23-1
D: TRBD2
J: TRBJ2-1
size: -

CDR3: CASSGDRQNTEAFF
DNA: TGTGCCAGCTCCGGGGACAGGCAGAACACTGAAGCTTTCTTT
V: TRBV18
D: TRBD1
J: TRBJ1-1
size: -

CDR3: CASGSGDRTGELFF
DNA: TGCGCCAGCGGATCAGGGGATCGCACCGGGGAGCTGTTTTTT
V: TRBV10-1
D: -
J: TRBJ2-2
size: few

CDR3: CASPGLAGVGEQFF
DNA: TGTGCCAGCCCGGGACTAGCGGGAGTAGGTGAGCAGTTCTTC
V: TRBV14
D: TRBD2
J: TRBJ2-1
size: -

CDR3: CASSQEGLANTGELFF
DNA: TGCGCCAGCAGCCAAGAGGGACTAGCGAACACCGGGGAGCTGTTTTTT
V: TRBV4-3
D: TRBD2
J: TRBJ2-2
size: -

CDR3: CASSPRAGGPPTDTQYF
DNA: TGTGCCAGCAGCCCCCGAGCGGGAGGGCCTCCCACGGATACGCAGTATTTT
V: TRBV7-3
D: TRBD2
J: TRBJ2-3
size: -

CDR3: CASSLTSGPSYEQYF
DNA: TGTGCCAGCAGTTTAACAAGCGGGCCGTCCTACGAGCAGTACTTC
V: TRBV27
D: -
J: TRBJ2-7
size: -

CDR3: CASSLDFRGGELFF
DNA: TGTGCCAGCAGCTTAGACTTCCGGGGAGGGGAGCTGTTTTTT
V: TRBV7-8
D: -
J: TRBJ2-2
size: -

CDR3: CASGDPGGAGQPQHF
DNA: TGTGCTAGTGGTGACCCAGGAGGAGCAGGTCAGCCCCAGCATTTT
V: TRBV12-5
D: -
J: TRBJ1-5
size: few

CDR3: CASLSPLIRLLAKNIQYF
DNA: TGCGCCAGCCTTTCCCCTCTCATTAGACTTCTAGCCAAAAACATTCAGTACTTC
V: TRBV5-1
D: -
J: TRBJ2-4
size: -

CDR3: CASIRANNEKLFF
DNA: TGTGCCAGCATCAGGGCCAATAATGAAAAACTGTTTTTT
V: TRBV28
D: -
J: TRBJ1-4
size: -

CDR3: CASSYSWTSHTAYEQYF
DNA: TGTGCCAGCAGTTATTCTTGGACTAGTCATACGGCCTACGAGCAGTACTTC
V: TRBV28
D: TRBD2
J: TRBJ2-7
size: -

CDR3: CASSLTNRDRAFF
DNA: TGTGCCAGCAGCTTAACAAACAGGGATCGAGCTTTCTTT
V: TRBV7-3
D: -
J: TRBJ1-1
size: -

CDR3: CASSQVLFTSGRHEQYF
DNA: TGTGCCAGCAGCCAAGTTTTATTTACTAGCGGGAGACACGAGCAGTACTTC
V: TRBV4-2
D: TRBD2
J: TRBJ2-7
size: -

CDR3: CASSPPNRDWGYTF
DNA: TGTGCCAGCAGCCCCCCCAACAGAGATTGGGGCTACACCTTC
V: TRBV28
D: -
J: TRBJ1-2
size: -

CDR3: CASSLQDTEAFF
DNA: TGTGCCAGCAGCCTACAGGACACTGAAGCTTTCTTT
V: TRBV7-6
D: -
J: TRBJ1-1
size: once

CDR3: CASSWRGRETQYF
DNA: TGCGCCAGCAGCTGGAGAGGGCGGGAGACCCAGTACTTC
V: TRBV5-1
D: -
J: TRBJ2-5
size: -

CDR3: CASSQEGYLDTDTQYF
DNA: TGCGCCAGCAGCCAAGAAGGTTATCTGGACACAGATACGCAGTATTTT
V: TRBV4-1
D: -
J: TRBJ2-3
size: -

CDR3: CASNSGLQETQYF
DNA: TGTGCCAGCAATTCGGGACTACAAGAGACCCAGTACTTC
V: TRBV9
D: TRBD2
J: TRBJ2-5
size: -

CDR3: CATSREGGAEQYF
DNA: TGTGCCACCAGCAGAGAAGGAGGGGCCGAGCAGTACTTC
V: TRBV15
D: -
J: TRBJ2-7
size: -

CDR3: CASSVGPGGGKLFF
DNA: TGTGCCAGCAGCGTAGGCCCAGGGGGCGGAAAACTGTTTTTT
V: TRBV9
D: TRBD1
J: TRBJ1-4
size: -

CDR3: CASSSGGRDRYEQYF
DNA: TGTGCCAGCAGTTCGGGGGGCAGGGACCGATACGAGCAGTACTTC
V: TRBV28
D: -
J: TRBJ2-7
size: -

CDR3: CASSREYEQYF
DNA: TGTGCCAGCAGCCGGGAATACGAGCAGTACTTC
V: TRBV7-9
D: -
J: TRBJ2-7
size: -

CDR3: CASSLNLLAGDINEQFF
DNA: TGTGCCAGCAGTTTAAACCTACTAGCGGGAGATATCAATGAGCAGTTCTTC
V: TRBV28
D: TRBD2
J: TRBJ2-1
size: -